This TCR beta chain was captured in a study of monozygotic twins with inflammatory bowel disease. General study points: TCRbeta diversity (inverse Simpson) was lower in IBD patients than in healthy co-twins. Findings did not support one strong IBD-associated signal or clonotype.

This CDR3 comprises 14 residues. Germline CDR1 and CDR2: SGHVS and FQNEAQ. Through template switching, UMIs that included a 6-nucleotide sample barcode were added. Reprocessing the 5' RACE reads, TCRdb reports a single entry for every CDR3 protein and omits DNA. The table for this sample gives about 210,000 distinct CDR3 sequences. On this clonotype itself: Its antigen is currently unknown.

This TCR was recovered from a human donor with ulcerative colitis or Crohn's disease, or a healthy co-twin of an affected twin (not recorded which). J is TRBJ1-5 and V is TRBV7-8. Sample: blood. CDR3 region: CASSLWDLGQPQHF.